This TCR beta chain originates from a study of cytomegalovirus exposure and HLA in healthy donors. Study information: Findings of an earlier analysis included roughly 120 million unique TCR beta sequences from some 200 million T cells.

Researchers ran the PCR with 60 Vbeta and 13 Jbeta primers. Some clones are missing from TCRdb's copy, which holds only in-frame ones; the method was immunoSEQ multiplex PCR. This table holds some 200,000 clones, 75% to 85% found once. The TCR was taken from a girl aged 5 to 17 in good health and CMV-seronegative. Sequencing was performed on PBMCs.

CDR3 bases: TGTGCCAGCAGTAGGGGCACCTCCTACGAGCAGTACTTC. Its protein is CASSRGTSYEQYF. The rearrangement uses TRBV5-4 and TRBJ2-7, with D possibly TRBD1 on 5 matching bases. Germline V gene data show CDR1 as SGHNT and CDR2 as YYREEE (reference sequence). The V end was cut by 5 bases, the J end by 0 bases, with 9 bases between. The CDR3 extends over 13 amino acids. The complete variable domain, with remaining parts taken from reference TRBV5-4 and TRBJ2-7, reads ETGVTQSPTHLIKTRGQQVTLRCSSQSGHNTVSWYQQALGQGPQFIFQYYREEENGRGNFPPRFSGLQFPNYSSELNVNALELDDSALYLCASSRGTSYEQYFGPGTRLTVT.